This passage covers 27 T cell receptor beta chains from one sample sequenced in a study of T cell clonality in common variable immunodeficiency. Study-wide results and caveats: Common variable immunodeficiency TCR beta sequences reportedly had fewer deletions and N-nucleotide insertions.

Some clones are missing from TCRdb's copy, which holds only in-frame ones; the method was immunoSEQ multiplex PCR. This sample's table has several thousand clones. Their antigens are not known. Source material: peripheral blood mononuclear cells. The receptor set was obtained from a human donor with common variable immunodeficiency.

As to this clone: The CDR3 extends 3 residues past the end of the read, so its final part is completed from the germline J gene. Within the sample, other DNA sequences also encode this same CDR3. The chain is built from TRBV19 and TRBJ2-5, with 7 bases lining up with TRBD1. V gave up 1 base and J gave up 1 base; unmatched junction bases: 0. Germline V gene data show CDR1 as LNHDA and CDR2 as SQIVND (reference sequence). There are 14 residues in the CDR3. The CDR3 DNA, read in part, is TGTGCCAGTAGTATAGGGACAGGCCAAGAGACC. It specifies CASSIGTGQET. The whole CDR3 protein is CASSIGTGQETQYF.

Comment on this clone: The CDR3 goes on 3 residues after the read ends, and that part is filled in from the germline J gene. This chain uses TRBV18 with TRBJ2-1, with TRBD2 matching over 12 bases. CDR3 length equals 14 residues. Germline V gives CDR1 KGHSH, CDR2 LQKENI. Unmatched junction bases numbered 2, after V lost 4 bases and J lost 7 bases. Here the CDR3 reads CASSLGLAGNEQFF. CDR3 DNA (partial): TGTGCCAGCTCACTCGGACTAGCGGGGAATGAG.

This clone is labeled medium-sized based on frequency. The CDR3 extends 3 residues past the end of the read, so its final part is completed from the germline J gene. The chain joins TRBV30 to TRBJ2-4, with a tentative D call TRBD1 (6 bases). In germline, CDR1 is GTSNPN, CDR2 SVGIG (reference sequence). The germline V and J ends were trimmed by 2 bases and 8 bases, with 10 bases remaining between them. The CDR3 runs to 12 residues. The CDR3 sequence: CAWSTGNDIQYF. Partial CDR3 DNA: TGTGCCTGGAGTACAGGGAATGACATT.

Remarks on this clone: The read gets to within 3 residues of the CDR3 end, and the germline J gene fills in the rest. The chain joins TRBV19 to TRBJ1-1; possible D gene TRBD1, 5 bases. Germline-derived CDR1 and CDR2 are LNHDA and SQIVND (reference sequence). V was cut by 3 bases and J by 6 bases, with 8 bases left in between. This CDR3 has 12 residues. The CDR3 reads CASSIRGAEAFF. CDR3 DNA (partial): TGTGCCAGTAGTATTAGGGGAGCTGAA.

As regards this clone: The sequenced fragment ends 3 residues before the CDR3 boundary, so the rest is inferred from the germline J gene. This chain links TRBV19 with TRBJ2-3, with TRBD2 matching over 7 bases. There are 12 residues in the CDR3. Germline-derived CDR1 and CDR2 are LNHDA and SQIVND (reference sequence). CDR3 in amino acids: CASSIGGSAQYF. The covered CDR3 bases are TGTGCCAGTAGTATTGGCGGGAGTGCG.

With regard to this clone: From the germline J gene comes the end of the CDR3, since the read stops 3 residues before it. V usage is TRBV2 and J usage is TRBJ2-5, with 8 bases fitting TRBD2. Germline V gene data show CDR1 as SNHLY and CDR2 as FYNNEI. The V and J ends lost 7 bases and 5 bases, in that order; junction bases with no gene match: 6. This CDR3 has 13 residues. The part of the CDR3 DNA that was read is TGTGCCAGCACGGGGGGGCTGGGGGAGACC. Translating gives CASTGGLGET. The full CDR3 sequence reads CASTGGLGETQYF.

As to this clone: The observed sequence ends 3 residues before the CDR3 terminus, with the missing tail filled in from the germline J gene. This chain uses TRBV6-2 or TRBV6-3 with TRBJ2-5, with D possibly being TRBD2 (6 bases). CDR1 is MNHEY, CDR2 SVGEGT, per germline. V was trimmed by 5 bases and J by 5 bases, leaving 18 bases between them. The CDR3 has 15 residues. The CDR3 sequence is CASSPGTPTRETQYF. The covered CDR3 bases are TGTGCCAGCAGTCCTGGGACTCCCACTCGGGAGACC.

Concerning this clone itself: The read terminates 3 residues before the CDR3 end, so the remaining end is supplied by the germline J gene. This CDR3 is also generated by other DNA sequences in the sample. This chain links TRBV20-1 with TRBJ2-3; 8 bases match TRBD1. CDR1 is DFQATT, CDR2 SNEGSKA, per germline (reference sequence). V shed 5 bases and J 0 bases; nucleotides not matched to a gene: 4. The CDR3 loop spans 14 amino acids. The DNA read from the CDR3 is TGCAGTGCTCCGACAGGGGCTAGCACAGATACG. The encoded protein is CSAPTGASTDT. The complete CDR3 reads CSAPTGASTDTQYF.

According to its frequency, this clone is medium-sized. The CDR3 end lies 3 residues beyond the end of the read and is filled in from the germline J gene. The genes are TRBV5-1 and TRBJ1-1; D perhaps matches TRBD1 (6 bases). V was shortened by 6 bases and J by 1 base, with 10 bases between the two germline ends. CDR1 is SGHRS and CDR2 is YFSETQ in the germline V gene. CDR3 length: 13 residues. CDR3 protein: CASTKGQNTEAFF. Incomplete CDR3 DNA: TGCGCCAGCACCAAGGGACAGAACACTGAA.

Comment on this clone: The CDR3 end falls 3 residues outside the read, so it is completed with the germline J gene. The chain joins TRBV2 to TRBJ2-5, with D possibly being TRBD2 (5 bases). The length of the CDR3 is 17 residues. V was shortened by 6 bases and J by 1 base, with 21 bases between the two germline ends. Germline CDR1 and CDR2: SNHLY and FYNNEI. The CDR3 loop reads CASRGAVGLRGQETQYF. The sequenced CDR3 bases are TGTGCCAGCAGGGGAGCGGTAGGCCTACGGGGCCAAGAGACC.

With regard to this clone: Read sequence stops 3 residues before the CDR3 end, and the germline J gene provides the missing end. The gene calls are TRBV19 and TRBJ2-1, with 11 bases that match TRBD1. Per the germline V gene, CDR1 is LNHDA and CDR2 is SQIVND (reference sequence). The ends lost 3 bases at V and 9 bases at J; junction bases unmatched: 13. This CDR3 is built from 17 residues. Incomplete CDR3 DNA: TGTGCCAGTAGTATTAACTTTGGACAGGGGGCGATCCGTGAG. Translated: CASSINFGQGAIRE. The CDR3, in full, reads CASSINFGQGAIREQFF.

As regards this clone: The read ends 3 residues early relative to the CDR3; the germline J gene fills the gap. The V gene is TRBV7-9, the J gene TRBJ1-4; D not certain. Between the trimmed V and J ends, which lost 1 base and 6 bases, there was a span of 9 bases. Germline CDR1 and CDR2: SEHNR and FQNEAQ (reference sequence). The CDR3 runs 14 residues. This CDR3 is CASSLGPTHEKLFF. The covered CDR3 bases are TGTGCCAGCAGCTTAGGCCCCACACATGAAAAA.

Its frequency marks this clone as medium-sized. The DNA ends 3 residues before the CDR3 does, and the rest of the CDR3 is filled in from the germline J gene. This chain connects TRBV27 to TRBJ2-2; TRBD1 matches at 7 bases. Germline V gene data show CDR1 as MNHEY and CDR2 as SMNVEV (reference sequence). This CDR3 is 15 amino acids long. J lost 2 bases, V lost 5 bases, and 5 bases had no gene match. This CDR3 reads CASSRQGRNTGELFF. The CDR3 bases that were read are TGTGCCAGCAGTAGACAGGGACGAAACACCGGGGAG.

Regarding this clone: The CDR3 extends 3 residues past the end of the read, so its final part is completed from the germline J gene. The chain combines TRBV7-2 with TRBJ2-5; a weak D match, TRBD1 (6 bases). In germline, CDR1 is SGHTA, CDR2 FQGNSA. The length of the CDR3 is 13 residues. V was trimmed by 7 bases and J by 1 base, leaving 10 bases between them. Incomplete CDR3 DNA: TGTGCCAGCACCCTGACAGGCCAAGAGACC. This gives the protein CASTLTGQET. The whole CDR3 region reads CASTLTGQETQYF.

Of note for this clone: Read sequence stops 3 residues before the CDR3 end, and the germline J gene provides the missing end. The chain is built from TRBV7-2 and TRBJ1-1; D call uncertain. The germline V gene has CDR1 SGHTA and CDR2 FQGNSA. This CDR3 is 14 amino acids long. V lost 7 bases to trimming and J lost 1 base, with 13 bases between them. The covered CDR3 bases are TGTGCCAGCATCCCCCCGATCGGGAACACTGAA. Amino acid sequence: CASIPPIGNTE. The entire CDR3 protein is CASIPPIGNTEAFF.

Concerning this clone: From the germline J gene comes the end of the CDR3, since the read stops 3 residues before it. The rearrangement links TRBV19 to TRBJ1-6; tentative D call: TRBD1 (6 bases). The CDR3 extends over 16 amino acids. The germline V gene encodes CDR1 LNHDA and CDR2 SQIVND (reference sequence). The germline V and J ends were trimmed by 3 bases and 10 bases, with 19 bases remaining between them. CDR3 DNA (partial): TGTGCCAGTAGTATGCTTACAGGGACCCTTGGATCACCC. The encoded protein is CASSMLTGTLGSP. In full, the CDR3 reads CASSMLTGTLGSPLHF. Full variable domain (missing parts from reference TRBV19 and TRBJ1-6): DGGITQSPKYLFRKEGQNVTLSCEQNLNHDAMYWYRQDPGQGLRLIYYSQIVNDFQKGDIAEGYSVSREKKESFPLTVTSAQKNPTAFYLCASSMLTGTLGSPLHFGNGTRLTVT.

Comment on this clone: The DNA ends 3 residues before the CDR3 does, and the rest of the CDR3 is filled in from the germline J gene. This sequence joins TRBV7-9 and TRBJ1-2; D not certain. Germline assignment: CDR1 SEHNR and CDR2 FQNEAQ (reference sequence). The CDR3 runs 13 residues. The V end was cut by 3 bases, the J end by 7 bases, with 12 bases between. The sequenced CDR3 bases are TGTGCCAGCAGCTTCTTGACGGGTTCTGGC. It encodes CASSFLTGSG. The whole CDR3 reads CASSFLTGSGYTF.

In regard to this clone: The CDR3 goes on 3 residues after the read ends, and that part is filled in from the germline J gene. The rearrangement links TRBV7-2 to TRBJ1-4; 9 nucleotides align to TRBD1. Per germline, CDR1 SGHTA and CDR2 FQGNSA. The V segment lost 5 bases and the J segment 7 bases; nucleotides outside the gene matches: 5. The length of the CDR3 is 14 residues. CDR3 amino acids: CASSRGQGGEKLFF. The sequenced part of the CDR3 DNA is TGTGCCAGCAGCAGGGGACAGGGAGGTGAAAAA.

Points on this clone: The limits of the CDR3 on the DNA are not certain, so only TCRdb's listed CDR3 is given. V gene TRBV2 combines with J gene TRBJ1-2; TRBD1, the table's D call, lacks a check against the DNA. Germline values: CDR1 SNHLY, CDR2 FYNNEI. The CDR3 extends over 17 residues, inclusive of both ends. The CDR3 spells CASSTSGQWGTNYGYTF.

Regarding this clone: The read halts 3 residues ahead of the CDR3 end, with the missing end drawn from the germline J gene. This chain links TRBV7-9 with TRBJ1-2, with D possibly matching TRBD1 (5 bases). The V gene lost 4 bases and the J gene lost 5 bases, with 11 bases spanning the gap. The CDR3 covers 13 residues. Germline loops: CDR1 SEHNR, CDR2 FQNEAQ (reference sequence). CDR3 loop: CASSSPRGYGYTF. Partial CDR3 DNA: TGTGCCAGCAGCTCTCCTCGGGGGTATGGC.

Details on this clone: The DNA ends 3 residues before the CDR3 does, and the rest of the CDR3 is filled in from the germline J gene. The chain links TRBV7-9 to TRBJ2-1; 7 bases are shared with TRBD1. J was trimmed by 7 bases and V by 2 bases; bases with no gene match: 8. The CDR3 extends over 15 amino acids. Germline V gives CDR1 SEHNR, CDR2 FQNEAQ (reference sequence). The CDR3 is CASSLSGQVGNEQFF. The CDR3 DNA, read in part, is TGTGCCAGCAGCTTATCCGGACAGGTGGGAAATGAG.

Regarding this clone: The missing CDR3 end, 3 residues past where the read stops, is filled in from the germline J gene. The V gene is TRBV23-1, the J gene TRBJ2-7; D is ambiguous. TRBV23-1 is an ORF, with its function uncertain. The CDR3 runs to 15 residues. Trimming removed 1 base from V and 3 bases from J, with 13 bases in between. The CDR3 is CASSQWVDQRYEQYF. The part of the CDR3 DNA that was read is TGCGCCAGCAGTCAATGGGTAGACCAGCGCTACGAG.

As regards this clone: Read coverage stops 3 residues before the CDR3 terminus; the germline J gene supplies the remainder. This chain uses TRBV6-2 or TRBV6-3 with TRBJ1-4; 8 bases line up with TRBD1. V was pared by 4 bases and J by 6 bases, with 4 bases of the junction left unmatched. Per the germline V gene, CDR1 is MNHEY and CDR2 is SVGEGT. The CDR3 runs 14 residues. Incomplete CDR3 DNA: TGTGCCAGCAGTTTTCGGGGACAGGATGAAAAA. Translation: CASSFRGQDEK. The whole CDR3 is CASSFRGQDEKLFF.

Notes on this clone: The CDR3 extends 3 residues past the end of the read, so its final part is completed from the germline J gene. The chain uses TRBV18 and TRBJ2-1; 13 nucleotides align to TRBD2. The V gene end was trimmed by 1 base and the J gene end by 3 bases; junction bases not matched to a gene: 0. Germline V gene lookup returns CDR1 KGHSH and CDR2 LQKENI. This CDR3 is 16 amino acids long. The CDR3 is CASSPRLAGGYNEQFF. CDR3 DNA (partial): TGTGCCAGCTCACCACGACTAGCGGGGGGCTACAATGAG.

About this clone itself: The read ends 3 residues shy of where the CDR3 ends; the end is completed using the germline J gene. The V call is TRBV5-1, the J call TRBJ2-7; TRBD1 agrees at 8 bases. Trimming cost V 0 bases and J 6 bases; bases outside gene matches: 5. CDR1 SGHRS and CDR2 YFSETQ come from the germline V gene. The CDR3 sequence is 14 residues long. The CDR3 spells CASSLERTGFEQYF. The CDR3 bases that were read are TGCGCCAGCAGCTTGGAGCGGACAGGGTTCGAG.

A remark on this clone: One end of the junction does not line up with germline, which may come from a read error. The covered CDR3 bases are TGTGCCAGCAGCTTAACCCAAACTAATTCAACC. Protein sequence: CASSLTQTNST. The full-length CDR3 reads as CASSLTQTNSTLHF. The V and J genes are TRBV7-3 and TRBJ1-6; no firm D call. The CDR3 extends 3 residues past the end of the read, so its final part is completed from the germline J gene. Germline lookup yields CDR1 SGHTA and CDR2 FQGTGA. CDR3 length: 14 amino acids.

This clone is classed as medium-sized by frequency. Read coverage stops 3 residues before the CDR3 terminus; the germline J gene supplies the remainder. The V call is TRBV5-1, the J call TRBJ2-1; 9 bases are shared with TRBD1. V gave up 3 bases and J gave up 5 bases; unmatched junction bases: 0. The CDR3 is made up of 13 amino acids. CDR1 is SGHRS and CDR2 is YFSETQ in the germline V gene. CDR3 DNA (partial): TGCGCCAGCAGCTGGACAGGGGACAATGAG. The encoded protein is CASSWTGDNE. The CDR3 in full is CASSWTGDNEQFF.